The subject of this entry is one TCR beta chain. Antigen specificity is unknown. V dropped 1 base and J dropped 0; count of bases not matched to a gene: 0. The CDR3 sequence is 15 residues long. Germline CDR1 and CDR2: SGHDT and YYEEEE. The data belong to a study of cytomegalovirus exposure and HLA in healthy donors. Amplification used 60 Vbeta primers and 13 Jbeta primers. Using immunoSEQ multiplex PCR, the repertoire was profiled, and TCRdb retains in-frame clones only, with some absent. The table shows around 100,000 clones, with roughly 66% occurring only once. Study-wide findings and caveats: The study recorded 150 to 200 TCR beta chains that were cytomegalovirus-associated. Researchers reportedly found TCR beta sequences accurately predicted most subjects' HLA-A and HLA-B alleles.

The rearrangement joins TRBV5-6 to TRBJ1-3; the match to TRBD1 covers 8 bases. The TCR sequence derives from a woman in her 30s in good health and CMV-seronegative. Sequencing input: PBMCs. The CDR3 DNA sequence: TGTGCCAGCAGCTTGCAGGGGGCCTCTGGAAACACCATATATTTT. Its protein product is CASSLQGASGNTIYF.